This T cell receptor beta chain is from a study of CD8 T cells in Susac syndrome. RNA amounts of roughly 0.45 to 1 ug underwent reverse transcription with random hexamers. TCRdb redid the calling of the immunoSEQ multiplex PCR reads with MiXCR, one entry per CDR3 protein. Here the sample spans some 130,000 distinct CDR3 sequences, around 94% being singletons. Germline V gene lookup returns CDR1 LGHNA and CDR2 YSLEER. The CDR3 totals 15 residues. Unmatched junction bases numbered 4, after V lost 1 base and J lost 4 bases. The sequenced sample was CD4+ T cells from PBMCs. The chain couples TRBV4-3 to TRBJ1-2, with TRBD1 matching over 9 bases. The receptor was derived from a human donor with multiple sclerosis. For the CDR3, the DNA is TGCGCCAGCAGCCAAGGGACAGGGGCCGCCTATGGCTACACCTTC. Translation gives CASSQGTGAAYGYTF.